What follows is one TCR beta chain and its context. V was pared by 1 base and J by 9 bases, with 9 bases of the junction left unmatched. This CDR3 has 17 residues. Germline V gene lookup returns CDR1 SGHTS and CDR2 YDEGEE. This sample was included in a study of blood T cell repertoires in COVID-19. Study in general: T cells, B-cell-depleted T cells, or PBMCs provided the cDNA or gDNA that served as material.

Original analysis: Amplification from reference gene primers served as the basis for estimated nucleated cell counts. The table came from immunoSEQ multiplex PCR; TCRdb's copy has only in-frame clones and leaves some out. V and J calls and clone size are given by that table; D and trimming were obtained from the DNA. The repertoire includes around 58,000 clones, about 82% of them detected once, and 15% to 20% sits in the top ten. Source material: peripheral blood. The rearrangement joins TRBV5-8 to TRBJ2-1, with 14 bases lining up with TRBD2. The sequence derives from a human donor in a cohort sampled during active COVID-19. This chain's CDR3 is CASSLIVGLAGEAEQFF. CDR3 DNA: TGTGCCAGCAGCTTGATAGTGGGACTAGCGGGGGAGGCTGAGCAGTTCTTC.